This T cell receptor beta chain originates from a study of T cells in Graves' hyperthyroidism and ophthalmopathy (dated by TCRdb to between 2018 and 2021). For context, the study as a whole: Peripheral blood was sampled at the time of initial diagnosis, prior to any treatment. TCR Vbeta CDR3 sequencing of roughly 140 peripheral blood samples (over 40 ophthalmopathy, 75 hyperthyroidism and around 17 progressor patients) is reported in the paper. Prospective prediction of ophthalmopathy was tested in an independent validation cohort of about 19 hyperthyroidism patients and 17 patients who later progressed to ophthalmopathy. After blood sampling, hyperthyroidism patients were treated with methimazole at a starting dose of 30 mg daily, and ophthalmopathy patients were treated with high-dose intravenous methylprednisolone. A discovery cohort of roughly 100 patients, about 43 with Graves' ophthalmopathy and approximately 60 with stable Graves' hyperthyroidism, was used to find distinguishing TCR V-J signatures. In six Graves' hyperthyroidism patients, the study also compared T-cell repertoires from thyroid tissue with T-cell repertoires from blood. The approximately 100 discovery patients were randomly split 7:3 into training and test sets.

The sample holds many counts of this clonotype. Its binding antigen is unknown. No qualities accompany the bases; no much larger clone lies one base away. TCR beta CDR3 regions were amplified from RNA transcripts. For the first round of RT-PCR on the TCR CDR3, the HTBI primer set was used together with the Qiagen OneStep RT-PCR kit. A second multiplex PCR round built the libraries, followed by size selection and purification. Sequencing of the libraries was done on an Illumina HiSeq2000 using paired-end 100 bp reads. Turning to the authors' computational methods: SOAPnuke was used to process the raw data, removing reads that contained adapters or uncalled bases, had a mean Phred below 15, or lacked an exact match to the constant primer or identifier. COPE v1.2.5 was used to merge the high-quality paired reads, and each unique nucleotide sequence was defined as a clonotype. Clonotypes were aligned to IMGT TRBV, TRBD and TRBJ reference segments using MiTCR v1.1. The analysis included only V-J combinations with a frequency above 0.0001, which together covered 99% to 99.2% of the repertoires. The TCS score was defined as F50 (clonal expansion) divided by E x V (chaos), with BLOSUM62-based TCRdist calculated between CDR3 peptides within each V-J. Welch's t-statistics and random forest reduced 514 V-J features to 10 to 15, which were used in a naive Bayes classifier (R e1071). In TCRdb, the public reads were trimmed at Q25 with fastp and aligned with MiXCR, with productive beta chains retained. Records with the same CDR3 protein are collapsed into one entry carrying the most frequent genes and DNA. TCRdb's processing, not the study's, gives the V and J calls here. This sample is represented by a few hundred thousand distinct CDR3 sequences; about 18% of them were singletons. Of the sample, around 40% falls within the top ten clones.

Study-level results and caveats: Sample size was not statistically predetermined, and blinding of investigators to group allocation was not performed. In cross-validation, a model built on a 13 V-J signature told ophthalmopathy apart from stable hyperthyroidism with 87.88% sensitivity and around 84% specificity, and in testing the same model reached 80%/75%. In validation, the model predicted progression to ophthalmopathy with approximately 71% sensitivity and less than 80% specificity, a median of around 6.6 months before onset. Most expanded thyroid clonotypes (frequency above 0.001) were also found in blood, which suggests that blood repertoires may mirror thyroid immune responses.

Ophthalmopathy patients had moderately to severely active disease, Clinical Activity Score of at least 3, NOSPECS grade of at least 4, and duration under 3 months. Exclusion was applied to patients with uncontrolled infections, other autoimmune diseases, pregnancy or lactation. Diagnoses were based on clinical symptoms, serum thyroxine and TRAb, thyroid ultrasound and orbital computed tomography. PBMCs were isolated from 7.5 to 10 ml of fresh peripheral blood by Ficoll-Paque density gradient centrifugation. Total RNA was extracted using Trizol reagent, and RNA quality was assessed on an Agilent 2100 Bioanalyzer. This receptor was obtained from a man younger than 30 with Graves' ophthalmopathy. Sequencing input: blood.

CDR3 region: CATSGTGKNTEAFF. The nucleotide sequence is TGTGCCACCTCCGGGACAGGCAAGAACACTGAAGCTTTCTTT. The chain employs TRBV6-1 and TRBJ1-1, with 8 junctional bases fitting TRBD1. V is cut back by 10 bases and J by 1 base, with 8 bases in the junction unmatched. From a lookup of the germline V gene, CDR1 and CDR2 are MNHNS and SASEGT. The CDR3 contains 14 residues, cysteine and phenylalanine counted. The entry retains the CDR3 DNA only, 42 bases that are in frame from base 1.